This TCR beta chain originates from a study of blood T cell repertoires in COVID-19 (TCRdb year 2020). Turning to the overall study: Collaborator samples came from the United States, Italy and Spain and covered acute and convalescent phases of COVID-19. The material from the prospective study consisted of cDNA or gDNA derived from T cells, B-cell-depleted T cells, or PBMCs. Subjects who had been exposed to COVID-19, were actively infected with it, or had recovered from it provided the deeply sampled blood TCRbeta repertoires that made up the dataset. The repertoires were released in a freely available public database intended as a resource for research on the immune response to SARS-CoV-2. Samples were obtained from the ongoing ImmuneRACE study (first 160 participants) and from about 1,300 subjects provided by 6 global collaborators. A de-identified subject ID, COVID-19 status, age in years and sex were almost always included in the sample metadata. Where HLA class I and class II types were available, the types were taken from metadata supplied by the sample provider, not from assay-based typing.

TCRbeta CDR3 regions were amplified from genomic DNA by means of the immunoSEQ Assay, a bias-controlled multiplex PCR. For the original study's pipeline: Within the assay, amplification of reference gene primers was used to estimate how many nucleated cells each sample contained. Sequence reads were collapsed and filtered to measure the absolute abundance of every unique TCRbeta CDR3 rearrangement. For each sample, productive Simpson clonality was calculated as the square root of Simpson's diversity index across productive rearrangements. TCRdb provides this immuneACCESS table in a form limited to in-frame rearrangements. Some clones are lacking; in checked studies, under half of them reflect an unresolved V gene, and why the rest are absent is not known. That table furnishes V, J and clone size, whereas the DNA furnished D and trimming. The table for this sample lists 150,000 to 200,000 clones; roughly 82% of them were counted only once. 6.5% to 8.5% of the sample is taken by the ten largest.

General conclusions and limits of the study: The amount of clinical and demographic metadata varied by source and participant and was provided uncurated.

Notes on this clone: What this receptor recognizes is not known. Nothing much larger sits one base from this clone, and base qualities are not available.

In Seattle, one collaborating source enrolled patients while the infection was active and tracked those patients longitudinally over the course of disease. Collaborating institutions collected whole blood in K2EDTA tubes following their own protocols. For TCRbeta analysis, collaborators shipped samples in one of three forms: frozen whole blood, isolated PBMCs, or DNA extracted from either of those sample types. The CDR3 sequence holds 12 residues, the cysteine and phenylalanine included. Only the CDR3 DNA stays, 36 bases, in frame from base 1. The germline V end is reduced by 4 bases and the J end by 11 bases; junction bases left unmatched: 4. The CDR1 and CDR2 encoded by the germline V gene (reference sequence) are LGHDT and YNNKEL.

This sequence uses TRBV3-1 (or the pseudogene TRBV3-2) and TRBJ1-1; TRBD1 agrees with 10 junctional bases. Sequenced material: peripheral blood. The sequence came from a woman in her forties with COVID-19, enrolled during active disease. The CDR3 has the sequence CASSLRQGAAFF. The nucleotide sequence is TGTGCCAGCAGCCTTAGACAGGGGGCCGCTTTCTTT.